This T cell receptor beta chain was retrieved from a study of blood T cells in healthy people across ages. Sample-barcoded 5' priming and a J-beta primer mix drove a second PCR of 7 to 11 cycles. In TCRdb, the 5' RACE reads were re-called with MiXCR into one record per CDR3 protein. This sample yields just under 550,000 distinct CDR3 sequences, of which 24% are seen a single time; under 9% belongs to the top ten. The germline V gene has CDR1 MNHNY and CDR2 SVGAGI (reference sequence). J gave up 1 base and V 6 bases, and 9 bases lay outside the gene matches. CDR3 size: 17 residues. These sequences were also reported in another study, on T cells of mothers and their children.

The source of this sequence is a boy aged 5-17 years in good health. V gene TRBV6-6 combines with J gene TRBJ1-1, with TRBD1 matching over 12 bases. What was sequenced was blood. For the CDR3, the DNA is TGTGCCAGCAGCTGGGACAGGGGGCGCAAACAGAACACTGAAGCTTTCTTT. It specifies CASSWDRGRKQNTEAFF.